Listed here are 20 T cell receptor beta chains from one sample, sequenced in a study of technical replicates of blood from several donors. Sequenced by immunoSEQ multiplex PCR; TCRdb stores in-frame clones only, minus some. This table holds about 100,000 clones, about 96% found once. The sequenced sample consisted of T cells isolated from PBMCs. The receptors come from a human donor in good health.

This clone was counted once. The chain links TRBV9 to TRBJ1-3; D is undetermined. This CDR3 region has 12 residues. Per the germline V gene, CDR1 is SGDLS and CDR2 is YYNGEE. Trimming left V 0 bases short and J 5 bases short, with 3 bases between. CDR3 bases: TGTGCCAGCAGCGTAGACAGAAACACCATATATTTT. It is translated as CASSVDRNTIYF.

The chain links TRBV27 to TRBJ1-5, with D maybe TRBD1 (5 bases). CDR3 length: 15 amino acids. Germline V CDR1 and CDR2: MNHEY, SMNVEV (reference sequence). Deletions cut 4 bases from V and 1 base from J, with 11 bases between. Here the CDR3 DNA reads TGTGCCAGCAGTTACGGGGGGGGAAGCAATCAGCCCCAGCATTTT. Translating it yields CASSYGGGSNQPQHF.

V usage is TRBV27 and J usage is TRBJ1-4; D is unclear. This CDR3 contains 16 residues. Trimming removed 6 bases from V and 8 bases from J, with 22 bases in between. Germline V lookup: CDR1 MNHEY, CDR2 SMNVEV (reference sequence). Here the CDR3 reads CASSTRLSRSAEKLFF. The CDR3, as DNA: TGTGCCAGCAGCACAAGACTCAGTAGGTCAGCGGAAAAACTGTTTTTT.

The rearrangement joins TRBV6-1 to TRBJ2-7; the D gene is possibly TRBD2 (5 bases). Germline V gene sequence: CDR1 MNHNS, CDR2 SASEGT. With 4 bases removed from V and 0 bases from J, the gap between germline ends came to 13 bases. The CDR3 runs to 15 residues. This chain's CDR3 is CASSGTPGNSYEQYF. In nucleotides, the CDR3 is TGTGCCAGCAGTGGAACTCCGGGAAACTCCTACGAGCAGTACTTC.

This clone was counted once. The chain has TRBV27 and TRBJ1-1, with D possibly matching TRBD1 (5 bases). CDR3 length equals 15 residues. V was trimmed by 1 base and J by 0 bases, leaving 9 bases between them. Germline V gives CDR1 MNHEY, CDR2 SMNVEV (reference sequence). The CDR3 coding sequence is TGTGCCAGCAGTTTATACCCGACAGTGAACACTGAAGCTTTCTTT. This gives the protein CASSLYPTVNTEAFF.

The chain employs TRBV13 and TRBJ2-7; TRBD2 agrees at 8 bases. CDR3 length: 14 residues. Losses at the gene ends were 6 bases for V and 0 bases for J; bases not matched to a gene: 4. Germline V lookup: CDR1 PRHDT, CDR2 FYEKMQ (reference sequence). The CDR3 nucleotides are TGTGCCAGCAGGGATAGCGGGATCTCCTACGAGCAGTACTTC. Translating gives CASRDSGISYEQYF.

The chain has TRBV28 and TRBJ1-1, with D uncertain. This CDR3 contains 14 residues. Looked up from germline, CDR1 is MDHEN and CDR2 is SYDVKM. Trimming left V 5 bases short and J 1 base short, with 11 bases between. CDR3 DNA: TGTGCCAGCAGTAGGACGGACTCGAACACTGAAGCTTTCTTT. Encoded protein: CASSRTDSNTEAFF.

The CDR3: CASSPTGTSGPVAGELFF. CDR3 in DNA: TGCGCCAGCAGCCCTACTGGGACTAGCGGGCCAGTTGCCGGGGAGCTGTTTTTT. V gene TRBV5-1 combines with J gene TRBJ2-2; TRBD2 matches 12 bases. This CDR3 comprises 18 residues. The V segment lost 4 bases and the J segment 6 bases; nucleotides outside the gene matches: 13. CDR1 and CDR2 (germline): SGHRS, YFSETQ.

The chain has TRBV7-2 and TRBJ2-7, with 8 bases that match TRBD2. Trimming removed 5 bases from V and 3 bases from J; junction bases left unmatched: 6. CDR3 size: 14 residues. The germline V gene encodes CDR1 SGHTA and CDR2 FQGNSA. The CDR3 DNA follows: TGTGCCAGCAGCGTACTAGCGGACCGCTACGAGCAGTACTTC. Protein sequence: CASSVLADRYEQYF.

The chain couples TRBV5-4 to TRBJ2-7; 8 nucleotides line up with TRBD1. Germline trimming cut 2 bases from V and 3 bases from J; bases unmatched to any gene: 4. The CDR3 has 14 residues. Germline values: CDR1 SGHNT, CDR2 YYREEE (reference sequence). The CDR3 region has the DNA TGTGCCAGCAGCTTAGACAGGGGAAGCTACGAGCAGTACTTC. The encoded protein is CASSLDRGSYEQYF.

J is TRBJ1-1 and V is TRBV6-1, with D uncertain. The CDR3 runs 11 residues. V was shortened by 7 bases and J by 5 bases, with 8 bases between the two germline ends. Germline assignment: CDR1 MNHNS and CDR2 SASEGT. The CDR3 loop reads CASIGLTEAFF. The CDR3 coding sequence is TGTGCCAGCATTGGACTGACTGAAGCTTTCTTT.

This clone was seen a handful of times. This chain joins TRBV21-1 and TRBJ1-1; whether TRBD1, the table's D call, matches the DNA was not checked. TRBV21-1 is an annotated pseudogene. The CDR3 spans 10 residues. The CDR3 sequence: CASSGAEAFF. The CDR3 nucleotides read TGTGCCAGCAGCGGGGCGGAAGCTTTCTTT.

The chain uses TRBV28 and TRBJ2-1; 8 positions agree with TRBD1. With 8 bases clipped from V and 2 bases from J, the junction kept 5 bases outside the gene matches. Germline assignment: CDR1 MDHEN and CDR2 SYDVKM. This CDR3 region has 14 residues. Written as DNA, the CDR3 is TGTGCCAGCGAAGGACAGGGAACCTACAATGAGCAGTTCTTC. Translation gives CASEGQGTYNEQFF.

The chain couples TRBV19 to TRBJ2-7, with D perhaps matching TRBD1 (6 bases). Trimming removed 6 bases from V and 5 bases from J, with 20 bases in between. The CDR3 totals 15 residues. The germline V gene has CDR1 LNHDA and CDR2 SQIVND (reference sequence). CDR3 protein: CASSFSGTPRNEQYF. The CDR3 nucleotides are TGTGCCAGTAGCTTCTCCGGGACACCTAGGAACGAGCAGTACTTC.

This chain uses TRBV6-4 with TRBJ2-7; 7 nucleotides line up with TRBD1. The CDR3 loop spans 13 amino acids. V shed 8 bases, J shed 2 bases, and the junction held 6 bases outside the gene matches. Germline CDR1 MRHNA, CDR2 SNTAGT. The CDR3 nucleotides are TGTGCCAGCCCAGGACAGGTAGCCTACGAGCAGTACTTC. This translates into CASPGQVAYEQYF.

This clone was picked up one time. The chain uses TRBV6-1 and TRBJ2-3, with 8 bases lining up with TRBD2. The CDR3 is 15 amino acids. J lost 4 bases, V lost 4 bases, and 7 bases had no gene match. Germline lookup yields CDR1 MNHNS and CDR2 SASEGT. DNA of the CDR3: TGTGCCAGCAGTGTCAGACTAGCGAGCCCAGATACGCAGTATTTT. Amino acid sequence: CASSVRLASPDTQYF.

The V call is TRBV30, the J call TRBJ1-5; maybe TRBD1 (6 bases). V shed 4 bases and J shed 3 bases, with 16 bases lying between them. The V gene's germline CDR1 is GTSNPN and CDR2 SVGIG (reference sequence). This CDR3 comprises 15 residues. The CDR3 DNA follows: TGTGCCTGGATGAACAGGGATGATTTCAATCAGCCCCAGCATTTT. The encoded protein is CAWMNRDDFNQPQHF.

The chain carries TRBV7-9 and TRBJ2-1, with 7 bases fitting TRBD2. CDR1 is SEHNR, CDR2 FQNEAQ, per germline (reference sequence). With 0 bases clipped from V and 10 bases from J, the junction kept 9 bases outside the gene matches. The CDR3 is 15 residues long. The CDR3 loop is CASSLARGGSGEQFF. In DNA, the CDR3 is TGTGCCAGCAGCTTAGCGCGGGGCGGGAGTGGGGAGCAGTTCTTC.

The V and J genes are TRBV6-5 and TRBJ1-5; TRBD1 agrees at 11 bases. The V gene end was trimmed by 0 bases and the J gene end by 6 bases; junction bases not matched to a gene: 1. This CDR3 spans 15 amino acids. The germline V gene has CDR1 MNHEY and CDR2 SVGAGI. CDR3 DNA: TGTGCCAGCAGTTACTCCGGGACAGGGGGTCAGCCCCAGCATTTT. Translation: CASSYSGTGGQPQHF.

The rearrangement uses TRBV27 and TRBJ2-5; 10 nucleotides line up with TRBD1. The CDR3 has 15 residues. Trimming cost V 5 bases and J 5 bases; bases outside gene matches: 8. CDR1 MNHEY and CDR2 SMNVEV come from the germline V gene (reference sequence). The DNA for the CDR3 is TGTGCCAGCAGTACCCTGGGACAGGGGTTCGAGACCCAGTACTTC. Protein: CASSTLGQGFETQYF.